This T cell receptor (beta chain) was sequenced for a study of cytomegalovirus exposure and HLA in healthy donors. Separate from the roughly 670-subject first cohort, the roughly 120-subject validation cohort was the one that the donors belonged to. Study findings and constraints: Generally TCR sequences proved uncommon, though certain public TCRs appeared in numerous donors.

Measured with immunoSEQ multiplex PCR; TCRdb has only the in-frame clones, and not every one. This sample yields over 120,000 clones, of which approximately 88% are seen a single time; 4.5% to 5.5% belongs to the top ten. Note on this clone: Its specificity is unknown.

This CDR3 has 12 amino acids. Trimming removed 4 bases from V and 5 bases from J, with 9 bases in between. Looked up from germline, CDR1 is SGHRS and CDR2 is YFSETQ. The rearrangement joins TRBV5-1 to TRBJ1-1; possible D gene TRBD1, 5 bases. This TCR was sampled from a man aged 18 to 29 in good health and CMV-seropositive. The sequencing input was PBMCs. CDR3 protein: CASSLGQTEAFF. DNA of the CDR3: TGCGCCAGCAGCCTCGGACAAACTGAAGCTTTCTTT.